A selection of T cell receptor beta chains follows, all from one sample in a study of cytomegalovirus exposure and HLA in healthy donors. Using immunoSEQ multiplex PCR, the repertoire was profiled, and TCRdb retains in-frame clones only, with some absent. This table holds 150,000 to 200,000 clones, under 80% found once. Specimen: PBMCs. Receptors were obtained from a female donor in good health and CMV-seronegative. Both conserved end residues are part of each CDR3.

TRBJ1-2	TRBV28	CASSSLGGGADGYTF
TRBJ2-2	TRBV10-1	CASSETGQGIAGELFF
TRBJ1-1	TRBV6-4	CASRVDRGGTEAFF
TRBJ2-7	TRBV13	CASSSGTSGFEEQYF
TRBJ2-7	TRBV27	CASRRQVSYEQYF
TRBJ2-1	TRBV29-1	CSAEGAGHYNEQFF
TRBJ2-3	TRBV14	CASSPWDRLTDTQYF
TRBJ1-1	TRBV28	CASSLDRGASTEAFF
TRBJ1-1	TRBV6-5	CASSLTGSQNTEAFF
TRBJ2-7	TRBV25-1	CASSGAGGPGEQYF
TRBJ1-6	TRBV7-9	CASSFGGRDSPLHF
TRBJ1-2	TRBV19	CASSIGREYGYTF
TRBJ2-3	TRBV18	CASSPQLAGVITDTQYF
TRBJ2-7	TRBV7-6	CASSLGGGAYEQYF
TRBJ1-1	TRBV18	CASSQVGTGGRTEAFF
TRBJ1-5	TRBV6-5	CASSSYGENNQPQHF
TRBJ2-5	TRBV30	CAWDTGGPWETQYF
TRBJ2-2	TRBV28	CALSRQGATGELFF
TRBJ2-4	TRBV5-1	CASRRESLAKNIQYF
TRBJ2-1	TRBV9	CASSVGDRYNEQFF
TRBJ2-7	TRBV28	CASVPSGGGYEQYF